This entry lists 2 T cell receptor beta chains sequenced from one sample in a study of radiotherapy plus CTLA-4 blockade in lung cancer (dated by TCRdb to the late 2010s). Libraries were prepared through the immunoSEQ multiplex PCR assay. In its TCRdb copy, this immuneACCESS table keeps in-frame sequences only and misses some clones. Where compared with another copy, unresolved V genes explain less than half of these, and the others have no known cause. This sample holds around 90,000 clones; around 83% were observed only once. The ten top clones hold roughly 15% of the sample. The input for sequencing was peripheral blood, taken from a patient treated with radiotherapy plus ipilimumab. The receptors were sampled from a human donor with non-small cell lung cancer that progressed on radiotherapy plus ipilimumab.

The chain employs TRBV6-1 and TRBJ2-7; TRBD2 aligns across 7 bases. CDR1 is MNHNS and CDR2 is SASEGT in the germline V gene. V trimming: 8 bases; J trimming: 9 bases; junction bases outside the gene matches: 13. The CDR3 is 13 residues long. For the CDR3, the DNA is TGTGCCAGCTCGAGGGGTAGCCCGGGGGGGCAGTACTTC. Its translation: CASSRGSPGGQYF.

The CDR3 here is CASSSGVSGNTIYF. CDR3 nucleotide sequence: TGTGCCAGCAGTTCAGGGGTCTCTGGAAACACCATATATTTT. The chain is built from TRBV28 and TRBJ1-3, with D tentatively TRBD1 (6 bases). CDR1 is MDHEN and CDR2 is SYDVKM in the germline V gene. Trimming shortened V by 4 bases and J by 0 bases, and 7 bases separated the two germline ends. CDR3 length: 14 amino acids.